These 24 T cell receptor beta chains share one sample of origin, sequenced in a study of tumor and adjacent non-tumor tissue in lung cancer. Three rounds of nested PCR, following a modified ARM-PCR protocol, produced the TCRbeta library. One entry per CDR3 protein, called by TCRdb with MiXCR from the multiplex PCR reads. The data hold approximately 65,000 distinct CDR3 sequences, with around 60% observed a single time. RNA was extracted from bulk tissue without any cell sorting. The specimen was lung tumor tissue. These receptors all stem from a man aged 50 or older with non-small cell lung cancer.

This clonotype was detected ten times or more. V is TRBV12-3 or TRBV12-4 and J is TRBJ2-7; 11 bases are a match to TRBD1. The trim removed 6 bases at V and 4 bases at J, leaving 8 bases unmatched. This CDR3 is 15 amino acids long. For the CDR3, the DNA is TGTGCCAGCAGATCCTCGGACAGGGGGCAGTACGAGCAGTACTTC. The encoded protein is CASRSSDRGQYEQYF.

This clonotype appeared a few times. The J gene is TRBJ1-2, the V gene TRBV28; 9 bases align to TRBD1. V was clipped by 8 bases and J by 8 bases; unmatched bases: 18. Germline lookup yields CDR1 MDHEN and CDR2 SYDVKM. The CDR3 totals 16 residues. The CDR3 region has the DNA TGTGCCAGCGCCACAACATCGGGACAGGGAATAAGGGGCTACACCTTC. Protein: CASATTSGQGIRGYTF.

Note on this clonotype: The junction differs from germline at one of its ends, possibly a read error. The chain links TRBV4-2 to TRBJ2-1; no definite D call. Germline loops: CDR1 LGHNA, CDR2 YNFKEQ. The CDR3 covers 13 residues. DNA for the CDR3: TGTGCCGTCAGCCAAGCACAGATGAATGATCAGTCCTTC. Its protein product is CAVSQAQMNDQSF.

To note about this clonotype: Germline is not matched at one junction end, which may reflect a read error. The CDR3 spells CAISHRDTEDETQNF. DNA of the CDR3: TGTGCCATCAGTCATCGGGACACCGAGGATGAGACCCAGAACTTC. This chain links TRBV12-3 or TRBV12-4 with TRBJ2-5; D possibly corresponds to TRBD1 (6 bases). This CDR3 contains 15 residues.

This chain connects TRBV11-3 to TRBJ2-1, with D possibly being TRBD1 (6 bases). CDR3 size: 15 residues. V lost 9 bases and J lost 6, with 21 bases in between. Looked up from germline, CDR1 is SGHNT and CDR2 is YENEEA. CDR3 region: CASNFGPEGGNEQFF. CDR3 DNA: TGTGCCAGTAACTTTGGACCTGAAGGGGGCAATGAGCAGTTCTTC.

A note on this clonotype: Germline is not matched at one junction end, which may reflect a read error. This chain connects TRBV4-1 to TRBJ2-6, with 7 bases fitting TRBD1. The CDR3 contains 18 residues. CDR1 and CDR2 (germline): MGHRA, YSYEKL. The CDR3 nucleotides are TGCTCCAGCAGCCAAGATCCAACAGGGGCCTCTGGGGCCAATGTCCTGACTTTC. Protein product: CSSSQDPTGASGANVLTF.

Note on this clonotype: Germline and junction disagree at one end, which may indicate a read error. The rearrangement joins TRBV28 to TRBJ2-1; D not resolved. The CDR3 is 14 residues long. Germline lookup yields CDR1 MDHEN and CDR2 SYDVKM. This CDR3 is CASSFRDWNNEQSF. DNA for the CDR3: TGTGCCAGCAGTTTCCGAGACTGGAACAATGAGCAGTCCTTC.

The table lists this clonotype with many counts. The junction differs from germline at one of its ends, possibly a read error. This chain joins TRBV11-2 and TRBJ2-7; 15 bases are a match to TRBD2. Germline lookup yields CDR1 SGHAT and CDR2 FQNNGV. The CDR3 spans 18 residues. CDR3 loop: CASSLSVGLAGGGYEQYF. The CDR3 DNA is TGTGCCAGCAGCTTATCCGTTGGACTAGCGGGAGGGGGGTACGAGCAATACTTC.

The gene calls are TRBV28 and TRBJ1-4; D is perhaps TRBD1 (5 bases). The CDR3 loop spans 14 amino acids. CDR1 is MDHEN, CDR2 SYDVKM, per germline. The V end lost 5 bases, the J end lost 3 bases, and 10 bases lay between the germline ends. The CDR3 DNA is TGTGCCAGCAGTGGGGGACGGCCTAATGAAAAACTGTTTTTT. The encoded protein is CASSGGRPNEKLFF. Full variable domain (remainder filled in from reference TRBV28 and TRBJ1-4): DVKVTQSSRYLVKRTGEKVFLECVQDMDHENMFWYRQDPGLGLRLIYFSYDVKMKEKGDIPEGYSVSREKKERFSLILESASTNQTSMYLCASSGGRPNEKLFFGSGTQLSVL.

In this sample, this clonotype turned up many times. The chain carries TRBV6-5 and TRBJ2-1, with TRBD2 matching over 11 bases. The junction had 7 bases not matched to a gene; V was cut back by 5 bases and J by 7 bases. This CDR3 spans 15 amino acids. From germline, CDR1 is MNHEY and CDR2 SVGAGI. The CDR3 DNA follows: TGTGCCAGCAGTGAGGGACTAGCGGTAAGGAATGAGCAGTTCTTC. It yields the protein CASSEGLAVRNEQFF.

In regard to this clonotype: One junction end disagrees with the germline gene, perhaps due to a read error. This sequence joins TRBV29-1 and TRBJ1-2; 8 nucleotides agree with TRBD1. Germline assignment: CDR1 SQVTM and CDR2 ANQGSEA. CDR3 length equals 13 residues. In DNA, the CDR3 is TGTAACGTTGATCGACAGGGGACCTATGGCTACACCTTC. Translation: CNVDRQGTYGYTF.

Turning to this clonotype: This clone may be a read error of a much larger clone one base away. The V and J genes are TRBV30 and TRBJ1-6, with D unclear. The germline gives CDR1 GTSNPN, CDR2 SVGIG (reference sequence). The CDR3 length is 14 residues. The CDR3 region has the DNA TGTGACTGGAGTGTTACCAGTCCAAATTCACCCCTCCACTTT. Translating gives CDWSVTSPNSPLHF.

As to this clonotype: Since a much larger clone is just one base distant, this may be a read error. The chain links TRBV12-3 or TRBV12-4 to TRBJ1-5, with 7 bases lining up with TRBD1. This CDR3 is 18 amino acids long. The CDR3 DNA is TGTGCCAGAAGTTTAGACCTGGGACAGCCAAATAGCAATCAGCCCCAGCATTTT. Translating gives CARSLDLGQPNSNQPQHF.

Points on this clonotype: With a much larger clone just one base away, this may be a read error. The rearrangement joins TRBV5-1 to TRBJ2-5; D is possibly TRBD1 (6 bases). Germline V lookup: CDR1 SGHRS, CDR2 YFSETQ. V lost 5 bases to trimming and J lost 0 bases, with 11 bases between them. This CDR3 region has 14 residues. The CDR3 DNA reads TGCGCCAGCAGGCTGGGACAAGACCAAGAGACCCAGTACTTC. This codes for CASRLGQDQETQYF.

Comments on this clonotype: The junction differs from germline at one of its ends, possibly a read error. The J gene is TRBJ1-2, the V gene TRBV29-1, with D possibly being TRBD1 (6 bases). CDR3 length: 13 amino acids. Germline V gene lookup returns CDR1 SQVTM and CDR2 ANQGSEA. The CDR3 region has the DNA TGCAGTGTTGAGGGGGACCGTAACTATGGCTACATCTTC. It specifies CSVEGDRNYGYIF.

This clonotype was seen only a few times. Since a much larger clone is just one base distant, this may be a read error. The chain links TRBV12-3 or TRBV12-4 to TRBJ2-7, with 13 bases identical to TRBD2. V lost 6 bases to trimming and J lost 7 bases; unmatched junction nucleotides: 9. This CDR3 comprises 15 residues. The CDR3 reads CASRTGLAGTGEQYF. For the CDR3, the DNA is TGTGCCAGCAGAACGGGACTAGCGGGAACTGGGGAGCAGTACTTC.

As regards this clonotype: The junction does not match germline at one end; this may be a read error. The chain links TRBV11-2 to TRBJ2-5, with TRBD2 as a possible D gene (5 bases). Per germline, CDR1 SGHAT and CDR2 FQNNGV. CDR3 length equals 12 residues. CDR3 amino acids: CASRENQAAQCF. For the CDR3, the DNA is TGTGCCAGCAGGGAGAATCAAGCGGCCCAGTGCTTC.

This clonotype appeared many times. The chain combines TRBV6-5 with TRBJ2-7; 12 bases align to TRBD2. From germline, CDR1 is MNHEY and CDR2 SVGAGI. V gave up 5 bases and J gave up 0 bases; unmatched junction bases: 8. This CDR3 spans 17 amino acids. The CDR3 is CASSKRLAGASSYEQYF. As DNA, the CDR3 is TGTGCCAGCAGTAAGCGACTAGCGGGAGCCTCCTCCTACGAGCAGTACTTC.

This clonotype has a handful of counts. A much bigger clone sits one base away, suggesting this may be a read error. This chain joins TRBV29-1 and TRBJ2-7; the D is unclear. The germline gives CDR1 SQVTM, CDR2 ANQGSEA. This CDR3 contains 12 residues. Trimming left V 6 bases short and J 2 bases short, with 11 bases between. CDR3 sequence (DNA): TGCAGCGTCGCCACGGGTCCCTACGAGCAGTACTTC. Protein product: CSVATGPYEQYF.

This clonotype was counted ten times or more. V gene TRBV20-1 combines with J gene TRBJ2-1, with 9 positions matching TRBD2. Germline CDR1 and CDR2: DFQATT and SNEGSKA (reference sequence). The CDR3 is 15 amino acids. Trimming removed 6 bases from V and 9 bases from J; junction bases left unmatched: 15. The CDR3 nucleotides are TGCAGTGCCCGACTACTAGCGGGTGGGTGGAGTGAGCAGTTCTTC. Its protein is CSARLLAGGWSEQFF.

This clonotype was seen a single time. A read error may account for a junction end that differs from germline. The genes are TRBV29-1 and TRBJ2-5; no definite D call. This CDR3 has 12 residues. CDR1 is SQVTM, CDR2 ANQGSEA, per germline. Written as DNA, the CDR3 is TGCAGAGTTTCAAGAACACAAGAAACCCAGTACTTC. Amino acid sequence: CRVSRTQETQYF.

The rearrangement links TRBV20-1 to TRBJ1-4; D is uncertain. Germline values: CDR1 DFQATT, CDR2 SNEGSKA (reference sequence). V shed 2 bases and J shed 5 bases, with 9 bases lying between them. The CDR3 totals 13 residues. CDR3 loop: CSARIGRNEKLFF. In nucleotides, the CDR3 is TGCAGTGCTAGAATCGGGAGGAATGAAAAACTGTTTTTT.

Comment on this clonotype: A much larger clone differs by one base, so this may be a read error. The CDR3 spells CASSEVMGSEAFF. CDR3 sequence (DNA): TGTGCCAGCAGTGAAGTGATGGGAAGTGAAGCTTTCTTT. The genes are TRBV6-1 and TRBJ1-1; D is ambiguous. Germline CDR1 reads MNHNS; CDR2 reads SASEGT. The V end lost 1 base, the J end lost 7 bases, and 10 bases lay between the germline ends. The CDR3 contains 13 residues.

This clonotype was counted ten times or more. The genes are TRBV5-1 and TRBJ2-5; D is ambiguous. The CDR3 sequence is 13 residues long. V gave up 0 bases and J gave up 4 bases, with 7 bases separating them. CDR1 and CDR2 from the germline V gene are SGHRS and YFSETQ. The DNA for the CDR3 is TGCGCCAGCAGCTTGGACCCGGGAGAGACCCAGTACTTC. Its translation: CASSLDPGETQYF.